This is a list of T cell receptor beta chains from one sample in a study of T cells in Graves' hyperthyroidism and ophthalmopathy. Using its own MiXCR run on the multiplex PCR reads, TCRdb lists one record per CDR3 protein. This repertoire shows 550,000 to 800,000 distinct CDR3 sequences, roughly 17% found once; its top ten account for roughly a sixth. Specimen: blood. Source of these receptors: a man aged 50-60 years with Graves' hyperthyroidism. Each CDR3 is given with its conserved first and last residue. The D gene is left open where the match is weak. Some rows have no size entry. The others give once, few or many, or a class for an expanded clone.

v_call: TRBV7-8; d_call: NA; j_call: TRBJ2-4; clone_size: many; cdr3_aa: CASSLGRSPLAKNIQYF; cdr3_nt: TGTGCCAGCAGCTTAGGTCGGTCCCCCCTAGCCAAAAACATTCAGTACTTC
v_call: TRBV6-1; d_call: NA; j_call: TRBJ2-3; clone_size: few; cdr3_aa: CASSQTRGLTDTQYF; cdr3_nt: TGTGCCAGCAGCCAGACCAGGGGCTTGACAGATACGCAGTATTTT
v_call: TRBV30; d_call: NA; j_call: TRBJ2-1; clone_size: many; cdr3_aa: CAGGVGAANEQFF; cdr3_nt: TGTGCCGGAGGGGTCGGGGCCGCCAATGAGCAGTTCTTC
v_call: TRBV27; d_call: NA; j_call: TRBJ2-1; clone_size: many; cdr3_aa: CASSVSYLYNEQFF; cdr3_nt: TGTGCCAGCAGCGTCAGTTATCTGTACAATGAGCAGTTCTTC
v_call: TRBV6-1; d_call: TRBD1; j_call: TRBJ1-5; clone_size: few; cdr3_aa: CASRSGRDRGLLGNQPQHF; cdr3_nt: TGTGCCAGCAGATCAGGCCGCGACAGGGGGTTATTAGGCAATCAGCCCCAGCATTTT
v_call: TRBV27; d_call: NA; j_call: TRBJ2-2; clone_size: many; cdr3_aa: CATKLFQGITGELFF; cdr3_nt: TGTGCCACCAAACTCTTTCAGGGGATTACCGGGGAGCTGTTTTTT
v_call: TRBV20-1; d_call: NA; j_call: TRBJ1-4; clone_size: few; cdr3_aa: CSATGGYEKLFF; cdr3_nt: TGCAGTGCCACGGGGGGATACGAAAAACTGTTTTTT
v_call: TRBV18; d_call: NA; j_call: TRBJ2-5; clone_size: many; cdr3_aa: CASSPPNDGETQYF; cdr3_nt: TGTGCCAGCTCACCACCAAACGACGGGGAGACCCAGTACTTC
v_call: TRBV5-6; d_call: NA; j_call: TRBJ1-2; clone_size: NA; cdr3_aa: CASSLVRDYGYTF; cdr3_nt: TGTGCCAGCAGCTTGGTTAGGGACTATGGCTACACCTTC
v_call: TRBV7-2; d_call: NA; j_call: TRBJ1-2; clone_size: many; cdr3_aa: CASSLLNRVYGYTF; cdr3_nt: TGTGCCAGCAGCTTATTGAACAGGGTCTATGGCTACACCTTC
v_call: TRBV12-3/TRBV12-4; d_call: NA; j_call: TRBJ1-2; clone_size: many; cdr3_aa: CASSPWTGGYTF; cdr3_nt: TGTGCCAGCAGTCCGTGGACGGGGGGCTACACCTTC
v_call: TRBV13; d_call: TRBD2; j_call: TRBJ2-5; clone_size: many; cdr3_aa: CASSQTSSRETQYF; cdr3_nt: TGTGCCAGCAGCCAGACTAGCAGTAGGGAGACCCAGTACTTC
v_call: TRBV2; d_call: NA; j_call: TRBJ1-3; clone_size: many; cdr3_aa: CASTPDSGNTIYF; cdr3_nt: TGTGCCAGCACCCCGGACTCTGGAAACACCATATATTTT
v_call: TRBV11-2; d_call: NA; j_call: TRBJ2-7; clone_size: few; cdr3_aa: CASSTGGGDRKKQYF; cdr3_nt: TGTGCCAGCAGCACGGGAGGAGGGGACAGGAAAAAGCAGTACTTC
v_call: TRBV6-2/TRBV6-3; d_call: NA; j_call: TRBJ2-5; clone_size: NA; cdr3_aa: CATNQGTKTQYF; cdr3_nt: TGTGCCACCAACCAGGGAACCAAGACCCAGTACTTC
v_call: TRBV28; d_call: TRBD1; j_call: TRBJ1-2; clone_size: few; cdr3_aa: CASSPGTGTGTGGYTF; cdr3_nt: TGTGCCAGCAGTCCTGGGACAGGGACCGGGACGGGGGGCTACACCTTC
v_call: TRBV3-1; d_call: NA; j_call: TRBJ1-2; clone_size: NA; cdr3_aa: CANSLRNSGYTF; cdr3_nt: TGTGCCAACAGCCTTCGGAACTCCGGCTACACCTTC
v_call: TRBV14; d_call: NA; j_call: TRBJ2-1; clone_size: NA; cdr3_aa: CASSKKDYYNEQFF; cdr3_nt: TGTGCCAGCAGCAAAAAAGACTACTACAATGAGCAGTTCTTC
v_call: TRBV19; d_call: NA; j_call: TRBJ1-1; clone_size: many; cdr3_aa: CASSISTGSRGSAEAFF; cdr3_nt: TGTGCCAGTAGTATTTCAACAGGCTCCCGCGGGTCCGCTGAAGCTTTCTTT
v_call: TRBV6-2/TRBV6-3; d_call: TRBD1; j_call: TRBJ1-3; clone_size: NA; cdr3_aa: CASGQGSGNTIYF; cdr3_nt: TGTGCCAGCGGACAGGGTTCTGGAAACACCATATATTTT
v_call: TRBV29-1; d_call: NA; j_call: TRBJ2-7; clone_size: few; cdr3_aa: CSVLSGPRAEQYF; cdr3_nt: TGCAGCGTTCTAAGCGGGCCGCGGGCCGAGCAGTACTTC
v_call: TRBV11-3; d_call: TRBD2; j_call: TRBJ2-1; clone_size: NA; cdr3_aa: CASSAGLAGHNEQFF; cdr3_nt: TGTGCCAGCAGCGCGGGACTAGCGGGGCACAATGAGCAGTTCTTC
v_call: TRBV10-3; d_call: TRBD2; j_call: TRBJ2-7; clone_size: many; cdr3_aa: CAITASTLAGGSYEQYF; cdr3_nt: TGTGCCATCACCGCGTCGACCCTAGCGGGAGGGTCTTACGAGCAGTACTTC
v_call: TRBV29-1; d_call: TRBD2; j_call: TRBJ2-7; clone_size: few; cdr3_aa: CSVENRGGRSYEQYF; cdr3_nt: TGCAGCGTTGAAAATCGGGGGGGCCGCTCCTACGAGCAGTACTTC
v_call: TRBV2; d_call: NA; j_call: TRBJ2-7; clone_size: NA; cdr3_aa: CASSQAISGDNEQYF; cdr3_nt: TGCGCCAGCAGCCAGGCAATTAGCGGAGACAACGAGCAGTACTTC
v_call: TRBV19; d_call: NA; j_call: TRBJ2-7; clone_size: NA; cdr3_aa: CASRSGLVDYEQYF; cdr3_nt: TGTGCCAGTAGATCCGGTTTGGTGGACTACGAGCAGTACTTC
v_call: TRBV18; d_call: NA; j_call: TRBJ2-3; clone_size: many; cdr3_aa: CASSPRDHWSTDTQYF; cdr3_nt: TGTGCCAGCTCACCCCGGGATCATTGGAGCACAGATACGCAGTATTTT
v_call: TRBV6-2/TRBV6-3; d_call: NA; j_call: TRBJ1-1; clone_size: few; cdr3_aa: CASQIGGWTEAFF; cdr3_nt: TGTGCCAGCCAGATCGGGGGATGGACTGAAGCTTTCTTT
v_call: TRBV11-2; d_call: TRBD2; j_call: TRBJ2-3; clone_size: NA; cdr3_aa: CASSLEGTSPTDTQYF; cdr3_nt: TGTGCCAGCAGCTTAGAGGGGACTAGCCCAACAGATACGCAGTATTTT
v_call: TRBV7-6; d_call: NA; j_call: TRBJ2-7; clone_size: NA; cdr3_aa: CASSLAGAVGLSEQYF; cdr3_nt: TGTGCCAGCAGCTTAGCGGGGGCCGTCGGTCTTTCGGAGCAGTACTTC